This T cell receptor beta chain derives from a study of blood T cell repertoires in COVID-19. CDR3 length: 14 amino acids. Looked up from germline, CDR1 is SNHLY and CDR2 is FYNNEI. V shed 7 bases, J shed 5 bases, and the junction held 10 bases outside the gene matches. Original handling: Estimation of nucleated cell counts was performed using reference gene primer amplification. The assay was immunoSEQ multiplex PCR, and TCRdb's table has in-frame clones only and misses some. The V and J calls and clone size come from that table; D and trimming were worked out from the DNA. The sample carries 100,000 to 150,000 clones, 70% to 90% recorded once.

The V call is TRBV2, the J call TRBJ2-7, with 8 bases that match TRBD1. The sequence came from a human donor in a cohort sampled during active COVID-19. The specimen sequenced was peripheral blood. The CDR3 region has the DNA TGTGCCAGCATCTGGCAGGGGGCCTTAAACGAGCAGTACTTC. This translates into CASIWQGALNEQYF. Complete variable domain (other parts from reference TRBV2 and TRBJ2-7): EPEVTQTPSHQVTQMGQEVILRCVPISNHLYFYWYRQILGQKVEFLVSFYNNEISEKSEIFDDQFSVERPDGSNFTLKIRSTKLEDSAMYFCASIWQGALNEQYFGPGTRLTVT.